The entry below describes one T cell receptor beta chain. Its matching antigen is unknown. The source of the sample is a study of cytomegalovirus exposure and HLA in healthy donors. The PCR was carried out with 60 Vbeta primers and 13 Jbeta primers. Measured with immunoSEQ multiplex PCR; TCRdb has only the in-frame clones, and not every one. The repertoire consists of under 200,000 clones, with 60% to 85% occurring once and the leading ten covering 2.2%. Overall study findings and caveats: Presence/absence analysis assumed near-uniform sequencing depth across donors. A later analysis revealed that TCR association rates differed between HLA loci, peaking at DRB1 and bottoming out at HLA-C. Later analysis identified 16,951 TCR beta sequences associated with HLA alleles, using a false discovery rate threshold of 0.05. Association of a missense DCLRE1C variant with TCR beta V- and J-gene trimming was reported in a later analysis.

After removal of 5 bases from V and 5 bases from J, the junction contained 10 bases not matched to a gene. This CDR3 spans 15 amino acids. Germline CDR1 reads SGHTA; CDR2 reads FQGNSA. Sequences were obtained from PBMCs. The clonotype originates from a man in his fifties in good health and CMV-seropositive. The rearrangement joins TRBV7-2 to TRBJ2-3; 7 nucleotides align to TRBD1. The CDR3 is CASSRLGTAKDTQYF. The CDR3 nucleotides are TGTGCCAGCAGCCGGTTAGGGACAGCGAAAGATACGCAGTATTTT. Full variable domain (remainder filled in from reference TRBV7-2 and TRBJ2-3): GAGVSQSPSNKVTEKGKDVELRCDPISGHTALYWYRQSLGQGLEFLIYFQGNSAPDKSGLPSDRFSAERTGGSVSTLTIQRTQQEDSAVYLCASSRLGTAKDTQYFGPGTRLTVL.